Each of the 24 T cell receptor beta chains below was sequenced from the same sample in a study of blood T cell repertoires in COVID-19. Clones were read by immunoSEQ multiplex PCR, and TCRdb kept only the in-frame ones, dropping some. Of roughly 300,000 clones listed, 85% are singletons. Input material: PBMCs or T cells enriched from blood (not recorded which). The receptors come from a woman aged 50 to 60 who had recovered from COVID-19.

V usage is TRBV6-5 and J usage is TRBJ1-5, with unresolved D. V dropped 0 bases and J dropped 10 bases, with 10 bases sitting between them. Germline V gives CDR1 MNHEY, CDR2 SVGAGI. The CDR3 totals 13 residues. CDR3 sequence: CASSYSRSSPQHF. The DNA for the CDR3 is TGTGCCAGCAGTTACTCGAGATCGTCTCCCCAGCATTTT.

This rearrangement joins TRBV11-2 to TRBJ1-1, with D hard to call. The CDR3 is made up of 12 amino acids. Deletions cut 5 bases from V and 4 bases from J, with 8 bases between. Looked up from germline, CDR1 is SGHAT and CDR2 is FQNNGV. The CDR3 here is CASSSQRTEAFF. CDR3 DNA: TGTGCCAGCAGCAGCCAACGCACTGAAGCTTTCTTT.

The chain recombines TRBV19 with TRBJ1-6; perhaps TRBD1 as D (6 bases). V dropped 5 bases and J dropped 7 bases, with 12 bases sitting between them. The CDR3 is made up of 14 amino acids. The germline CDR1 and CDR2 sequences are LNHDA and SQIVND (reference sequence). This chain's CDR3 is CASSAQGLNSPLHF. The CDR3 coding sequence is TGTGCCAGTAGTGCACAGGGTCTAAATTCACCCCTCCACTTT.

The V gene is TRBV7-8, the J gene TRBJ1-4; possible D gene TRBD1, 5 bases. Germline V CDR1 and CDR2: SGHVS, FQNEAQ. There are 15 residues in the CDR3. V lost 3 bases and J 10 bases, leaving 18 bases between the germline ends. The CDR3 DNA is TGTGCCAGCAGCTTTAGGGGTTCCCCGAACGGAAAACTGTTTTTT. It specifies CASSFRGSPNGKLFF.

The rearrangement joins TRBV7-7 to TRBJ2-1, with 12 positions matching TRBD2. This CDR3 has 14 amino acids. Germline V gene sequence: CDR1 SSHAT, CDR2 FNYEAQ (reference sequence). The junction had 3 bases not matched to a gene; V was cut back by 5 bases and J by 7 bases. CDR3 sequence (DNA): TGTGCCAGCAGCCTAGGGACTAGCGGGAATGAGCAGTTCTTC. Its protein is CASSLGTSGNEQFF.

The chain links TRBV28 to TRBJ2-1, with D perhaps TRBD1 (7 bases). Germline loops: CDR1 MDHEN, CDR2 SYDVKM. Trimming cost V 3 bases and J 4 bases, with 16 bases left between them. There are 16 residues in the CDR3. The CDR3 DNA is TGTGCCAGCAGTTTGGAGGGGGCCGCCCATTACAATGAGCAGTTCTTC. Translated, it gives CASSLEGAAHYNEQFF.

This clone was counted a few times. J is TRBJ2-5 and V is TRBV3-1 (or the pseudogene TRBV3-2); TRBD2 aligns across 15 bases. The CDR3 has 18 amino acids. Per the germline V gene, CDR1 is LGHDT and CDR2 is YNNKEL (reference sequence). J lost 6 bases, V lost 0 bases, and 8 bases had no gene match. CDR3 residues: CASSQDPGLAGGVKTQYF. CDR3 coding DNA: TGTGCCAGCAGCCAAGATCCGGGACTAGCGGGGGGTGTAAAGACCCAGTACTTC.

The rearrangement joins TRBV5-1 to TRBJ1-1, with a possible D match to TRBD1 (6 bases). V lost 1 base, J lost 2 bases, and 12 bases lay in between. Per the germline V gene, CDR1 is SGHRS and CDR2 is YFSETQ. CDR3 length equals 15 residues. The DNA for the CDR3 is TGCGCCAGCAGCTTGACGACAGGACTTAACACTGAAGCTTTCTTT. Its protein product is CASSLTTGLNTEAFF.

This chain joins TRBV5-1 and TRBJ1-1; 7 positions match TRBD1. The CDR3 length is 15 residues. V shed 4 bases, J shed 0 bases, and the junction held 6 bases outside the gene matches. Per the germline V gene, CDR1 is SGHRS and CDR2 is YFSETQ. Here the CDR3 reads CASSTWTGVNTEAFF. DNA for the CDR3: TGCGCCAGCAGCACTTGGACAGGAGTGAACACTGAAGCTTTCTTT. Full variable domain (outside the CDR3, taken from reference TRBV5-1 and TRBJ1-1): KAGVTQTPRYLIKTRGQQVTLSCSPISGHRSVSWYQQTPGQGLQFLFEYFSETQRNKGNFPGRFSGRQFSNSRSEMNVSTLELGDSALYLCASSTWTGVNTEAFFGQGTRLTVV.

The chain recombines TRBV30 with TRBJ1-5, with D perhaps matching TRBD1 (5 bases). The V end lost 1 base, the J end lost 4 bases, and 11 bases lay between the germline ends. CDR1 is GTSNPN and CDR2 is SVGIG in the germline V gene (reference sequence). There are 14 residues in the CDR3. For the CDR3, the DNA is TGTGCCTGGAGTGGCAGGGTAGGGAATCAGCCCCAGCATTTT. Amino acids: CAWSGRVGNQPQHF.

With respect to this clone: The sample contains more than one DNA sequence encoding this CDR3. The chain is built from TRBV5-1 and TRBJ2-2, with D tentatively TRBD1 (5 bases). Germline V gives CDR1 SGHRS, CDR2 YFSETQ. Trimming shortened V by 0 bases and J by 0 bases, and 6 bases separated the two germline ends. This CDR3 is built from 15 residues. In DNA, the CDR3 is TGCGCCAGCAGCTTGGGACAGACGAACACCGGGGAGCTGTTTTTT. Its translation is CASSLGQTNTGELFF.

This sequence joins TRBV10-3 and TRBJ2-1; D unclear. The length of the CDR3 is 14 residues. CDR1 and CDR2 from the germline V gene are ENHRY and SYGVKD. V shed 2 bases and J shed 8 bases, with 13 bases lying between them. CDR3 sequence reads: CAISENPARDEQFF. The CDR3 DNA reads as TGTGCCATCAGTGAGAACCCGGCCCGGGATGAGCAGTTCTTC.

The chain employs TRBV27 and TRBJ1-1; the D is unclear. The CDR3 is 12 residues long. With 8 bases removed from V and 5 bases from J, the gap between germline ends came to 12 bases. The V gene's germline CDR1 is MNHEY and CDR2 SMNVEV (reference sequence). CDR3 nucleotide sequence: TGTGCCAGCCAGACGGGGAGAACTGAAGCTTTCTTT. Its protein product is CASQTGRTEAFF.

V and J are TRBV6-5 and TRBJ2-2; a weak D match, TRBD1 (6 bases). V dropped 0 bases and J dropped 4 bases, with 12 bases sitting between them. Looked up from germline, CDR1 is MNHEY and CDR2 is SVGAGI. CDR3 length equals 16 residues. This chain's CDR3 is CASSYSPGQLTGELFF. The CDR3 nucleotides are TGTGCCAGCAGTTACTCCCCTGGACAGCTCACCGGGGAGCTGTTTTTT.

The chain employs TRBV6-5 and TRBJ1-2, with no clear D. Trimming removed 0 bases from V and 4 bases from J, with 15 bases in between. This CDR3 spans 16 amino acids. Germline V gene data show CDR1 as MNHEY and CDR2 as SVGAGI. The DNA of the CDR3 is TGTGCCAGCAGTTACTCCACCGCCCTTCTAGGCTATGGCTACACCTTC. As protein: CASSYSTALLGYGYTF.

The chain links TRBV7-2 to TRBJ1-4; a weak D match, TRBD1 (5 bases). Germline CDR1 is SGHTA and CDR2 is FQGNSA. There are 13 residues in the CDR3. V was cut by 10 bases and J by 4 bases, with 13 bases left in between. CDR3 loop: CATGWRGNEKLFF. Here the CDR3 DNA reads TGTGCCACCGGCTGGAGGGGTAATGAAAAACTGTTTTTT.

The chain links TRBV18 to TRBJ1-1; the match to TRBD1 covers 9 bases. J gave up 6 bases and V 3 bases, and 8 bases lay outside the gene matches. CDR1 is KGHSH and CDR2 is LQKENI in the germline V gene. The CDR3 covers 15 residues. Here the CDR3 reads CASSPLGQGLAEAFF. The CDR3 nucleotides are TGTGCCAGCTCACCTTTGGGACAGGGACTAGCTGAAGCTTTCTTT.

The chain combines TRBV19 with TRBJ2-7; 12 nucleotides agree with TRBD1. Germline V CDR1 and CDR2: LNHDA, SQIVND (reference sequence). The length of the CDR3 is 16 residues. V dropped 4 bases and J dropped 3; count of bases not matched to a gene: 7. The CDR3 spells CASSTLGTGGGYEQYF. In DNA, the CDR3 is TGTGCCAGTAGTACCCTAGGGACAGGGGGCGGCTACGAGCAGTACTTC.

The V gene is TRBV3-1 (or the pseudogene TRBV3-2), the J gene TRBJ1-2; D perhaps matches TRBD1 (5 bases). Germline loops: CDR1 LGHDT, CDR2 YNNKEL (reference sequence). Trimming left V 5 bases short and J 6 bases short, with 13 bases between. The CDR3 runs 13 residues. The CDR3 sequence: CASSYGRGDGYTF. The CDR3 nucleotides read TGTGCCAGCAGCTACGGAAGGGGCGATGGCTACACCTTC.

This sequence joins TRBV10-3 and TRBJ2-5, with 16 bases that match TRBD2. This CDR3 is 17 amino acids long. Germline V gives CDR1 ENHRY, CDR2 SYGVKD. The ends lost 1 base at V and 3 bases at J; junction bases unmatched: 2. CDR3 region: CAISELGLAGGEETQYF. DNA of the CDR3: TGTGCCATCAGTGAGTTGGGACTAGCGGGAGGGGAAGAGACCCAGTACTTC.

The chain employs TRBV5-4 and TRBJ1-4, with a tentative D call TRBD1 (6 bases). CDR1 and CDR2 (germline): SGHNT, YYREEE (reference sequence). V was clipped by 3 bases and J by 4 bases, with 13 bases between them. The CDR3 extends over 15 amino acids. CDR3 amino acids: CASSSARGNNEKLFF. Written as DNA, the CDR3 is TGTGCCAGCAGCTCGGCCAGGGGAAATAATGAAAAACTGTTTTTT.

The gene calls are TRBV6-1 and TRBJ1-6, with 8 nucleotides matching TRBD1. V lost 0 bases, J lost 10 bases, and 2 bases stayed unmatched. Germline CDR1 is MNHNS and CDR2 is SASEGT. The CDR3 is made up of 14 amino acids. DNA for the CDR3: TGTGCCAGCAGTGAAGCGACAGGGGAATCACCCCTCCACTTT. It specifies CASSEATGESPLHF.

The CDR3 region has the DNA TGTGCCAGCAGCCAAGCATTCTACCGGGCCAACGTCCTGACTTTC. It is translated as CASSQAFYRANVLTF. The J gene is TRBJ2-6, the V gene TRBV3-1 (or the pseudogene TRBV3-2); D remains ambiguous. Germline loops: CDR1 LGHDT, CDR2 YNNKEL (reference sequence). The CDR3 loop spans 15 amino acids. Trimming stripped 1 base from V and 5 bases from J, with 9 bases between.

This chain links TRBV5-1 with TRBJ2-3; TRBD2 matches 9 bases. The CDR3 is 18 amino acids. CDR1 is SGHRS, CDR2 YFSETQ, per germline. J gave up 3 bases and V 2 bases, and 13 bases lay outside the gene matches. As DNA, the CDR3 is TGCGCCAGCAGCTTAATTACAGCTAATAGCGGGAGAACAGATACGCAGTATTTT. Its translation: CASSLITANSGRTDTQYF.